The sequence of this TCR beta chain was determined in a study of cytomegalovirus exposure and HLA in healthy donors (TCRdb year 2017). In terms of the full investigation: An earlier analysis of 587 of the donors reported 276 Gb of sequence data and 117 million unique TCR beta sequences obtained from about 180 million T cells. An early release covering around 630 HLA-typed donors comprised approximately 300 gigabases of sequencing data and tens of millions of unique TCR sequences. Of the 350 to 400 genotyped donors, about 80% fell in the genetic ancestry cluster associated with self-reported Caucasian donors. The aim of the study was to test whether cataloging public T cell receptors could identify signatures of past pathogen exposure. Using immunosequencing, the study profiled T cell repertoires from 500 to 800 subjects and related those repertoires to cytomegalovirus serostatus. In addition to the first cohort of 650 to 750 subjects, a separate validation cohort of approximately 120 different subjects was used. To predict cytomegalovirus infection status, the study brought together high-throughput TCR immunosequencing, statistical association of individual TCRs with disease status, and machine learning. A later analysis re-analyzed previously published TCR beta repertoires from 650 to 800 donors and added high-resolution HLA genotyping to study TCR occurrence patterns. Rather than using new phenotypic data, the later analysis identified candidate immune exposures from TCR beta sequences and from how often those sequences occurred across donors. An earlier analysis of 587 of the donors used high-throughput TCR beta sequencing to judge whether each TCR beta V gene segment behaved as functional or pseudogenic. Donor age, sex, ethnicity and CMV serostatus were collected together with the repertoire data. A later genetic analysis used genome-wide SNP genotypes for 398 of the 666 donors, treating that subset as a discovery cohort. All discovery cohort repertoires had been generated using a single sequencing platform. Class I and class II HLA loci were covered by the typing at four-digit resolution. Typing coverage varied by locus: roughly 629-640 donors for A, B, C, DRB1 and DQB1; roughly 510 for DQA1; about 590 for DPA1; approximately 490 for DPB1. Four or five DR-DQ haplotypes were handled as single units for association and clustering because linkage in the cohort was strong. Across 398 genotyped donors of the cohort, an average of about 200,000 unique TCR beta nucleotide sequences per donor were sequenced, and roughly a sixth of those sequences were non-productive.

The cohort was made up of about 610 healthy bone marrow donors. At the time of sampling, all cohort members were nominally healthy, though unrecorded immune exposures were likely present. The donor tested CMV seropositive, placing the donor among the 310 or so seropositive members of the cohort. Each donor provided a peripheral blood sample, and peripheral blood mononuclear cells were used for TCR beta sequencing. The Qiagen DNeasy Blood Extraction Kit was used to extract genomic DNA from the blood cell samples. Concerning this clone itself: What antigen it recognizes has not been identified. No clone much larger than this one lies a single base away; base qualities are absent.

CDR1 is given as MNHNS and CDR2 as SASEGT, both from the germline V gene. The junction carries 13 bases between V and J, which are trimmed by 5 bases and 1 base respectively. The CDR3 runs 15 residues from the cysteine to the phenylalanine. The CDR3 DNA has 45 bases and is translated from base 1. Results the study describes overall, beyond this receptor: Linkage disequilibrium might explain the correlated functional status among segregating V segments, but an unknown experimental factor could not be excluded. For the cohort, immune exposure information was limited to CMV serostatus. The sequencing pipeline was judged likely to have produced a cluster of highly shared sequence variants as a technical artifact. Roughly uniform sequencing depth across donors was assumed in presence/absence analyses, although this assumption may not hold. A later analysis associated about 16,000 TCR beta sequences with specific HLA alleles at a false discovery rate of 0.05. The classifier was reported to diagnose cytomegalovirus status with high specificity and sensitivity in both the original and validation cohorts. In a later analysis, several top co-occurrence clusters were reported to appear linked to parvovirus B19, influenza, CMV and Epstein-Barr virus. While some public TCRs were present in many individuals, most TCR sequences turned up only very rarely across donors. Because HLA typing was unavailable for some donors at each locus, only the typed subset was used in association tests. Around 16 rarely observed V segments, including chromosome 9 orphons, were excluded from the earlier analysis of several hundred of the donors because counts were too low. The authors suggested that the approach could potentially be extended to other disease states and immunological phenotypes. Some IMGT-functional V segments, including TRBV6-2 and TRBV6-3, could not be distinguished by the 87-base-pair reads and were therefore excluded. V-gene and J-gene trimming of TCR beta chains was associated with a missense DCLRE1C variant in a later genetic analysis, and the association was replicated in an independent cohort. In vitro tests confirmed that a few of the cytomegalovirus-associated TCR beta chains recognize cytomegalovirus antigens. A later analysis found that most CMV-associated TCR beta chains appeared HLA-restricted, with HLA associations seemingly driven largely by CMV exposure. A further reported finding was that TCR beta sequences accurately predicted the HLA-A and HLA-B alleles for most subjects in the first cohort. According to a later genetic analysis, donors in an Asian-associated ancestry cluster had fewer N-insertions in productive TCRs than the roughly 660-donor mean. Only TCR beta chains were sequenced in this cohort, and the absence of alpha or paired-chain data limited detectable features. Broadly in line with IMGT annotations, most TCR beta V segments showed up in productive rearrangements about 87% or about 30% of the time in an earlier analysis of 450 to 600 of the donors. Compared with equally common non-associated chains, HLA-associated TCR beta chains in a later analysis were more clonally expanded and had lower generation probabilities. The study listed 150 to 200 TCR beta chains as associated with cytomegalovirus. In a later analysis, TCR association rates were found to vary across HLA loci, with the most associated TCRs seen for DRB1 alleles and the fewest for HLA-C alleles. Strong co-occurrence of HLA alleles, especially DR and DQ, made assigning TCR associations to individual alleles difficult.

Libraries were made using the immunoSEQ multiplex PCR assay. The multiplex PCR relied on a mix of 60 forward primers for TCR Vbeta segments and 13 reverse primers for TCR Jbeta segments. Amplification of the CDR3 region of rearranged TCR beta genes was performed with a multiplex PCR assay on genomic DNA. The amplified TCR beta libraries were sequenced on the Illumina HiSeq System as 87-base-pair reads. Per the source publication's procedure: In a later analysis, tens of millions of unique TCR beta chains were counted across the roughly 670 repertoires, and around 11 million of these chains were shared by at least two donors. A nearest-neighbor algorithm error-corrected the raw reads and collapsed the reads into unique sequences, merging closely related sequences to remove PCR and sequencing errors. Alignment of CDR3 sequences to IMGT reference sequences was used to assign V, D and J gene segments. For a sequence to be retained, a match of at least six nucleotides to both a V gene segment and a J gene segment was required. A rearrangement counted as productive if the CDR3 had no stop codons and remained in frame with V and J, and every other rearrangement counted as non-productive. CDR3 was defined according to IMGT convention as the region running from the second conserved V-encoded cysteine to the conserved J-encoded phenylalanine. In an earlier analysis of some 550 of the donors, sequences lacking an unambiguous match to a single V gene segment were excluded. In an earlier analysis of roughly 600 of the donors, a V segment was called functional when productive rearrangements were above 56.7%, and segregating when the standard deviation between donors exceeded 5%. A statistical classification framework was built to diagnose cytomegalovirus status from the catalog of TCR beta chain sequences. V and J gene assignment, in a later analysis, came from comparing TCR nucleotide sequences with IMGT/GENE-DB human TR gene sequences. Using the TCRdist pipeline, a later analysis assigned CDR3 sequences along with most-parsimonious VDJ recombination scenarios. In a later analysis, every TCR beta chain was defined by the combination of its CDR3 amino acid sequence and its V-gene family, and reads without a unique V-gene family were dropped. To address suspected cross-contamination and a sequencing artifact, a later analysis removed over 500 highly shared, low-generation-probability nucleotide sequences. In a later analysis, a clonal expansion index was calculated for each public chain from normalized within-repertoire ranks of inferred template counts. In a later analysis, generation probabilities were computed using a VDJ recombination model fitted to out-of-frame rearrangements, and the results were checked against IGoR. In a later analysis, hypergeometric tests were used to score TCR-TCR, TCR-HLA and TCR-CMV co-occurrence, with a repertoire-size bias correction applied to TCR pairs. In a later analysis, false discovery rates were estimated by permuting HLA or CMV assignments 20 times. In a later analysis, co-occurring TCRs were grouped with DBSCAN, and TCRdist sequence similarity was added when clustering was performed within HLA-allele-positive subsets. Repertoires with fewer than 30,000 or more than 120,000 public chains, plus five repertoires with anomalous nucleotide sharing, were excluded from co-occurrence clustering. The clones in this table, taken by TCRdb from immuneACCESS, are in-frame only. Not every clone is retained; where verified, under half of the shortfall comes from an unresolved V gene, and the cause of the rest is unknown. The DNA gave D and trimming, while V, J and clone size come from that table. The table for this sample lists 100,000 to 150,000 clones; approximately 74% of them were counted only once. The ten largest make up around 4% of the sample.

What was sequenced was PBMCs. The chain joins TRBV6-1 to TRBJ2-3, with a tentative D gene TRBD2 over 5 matching bases. This sequence was found in a man in his forties in good health and CMV-seropositive. The nucleotide sequence is given as TGTGCCAGCAGTCCCGTCGTGAGGGGCACAGATACGCAGTATTTT. It is translated as CASSPVVRGTDTQYF.